This T cell receptor beta chain was sequenced during a study of blood T cell repertoires in COVID-19. Trimming pared 5 bases from V and 11 bases from J, leaving 16 bases between. This CDR3 has 13 amino acids. The germline CDR1 and CDR2 sequences are LNHDA and SQIVND (reference sequence). As handled by the study authors: Nucleated cell number was recorded as an estimate derived from reference gene primer amplification. Method: immunoSEQ multiplex PCR; TCRdb's copy keeps in-frame clones and lacks some. The V and J calls and the clone size are those of that table, but D and trimming were determined from the DNA. The repertoire holds over 150,000 clones, with approximately 86% as singletons.

This clonotype was sampled from a man aged 50 to 59 with active or convalescent COVID-19. The source material was peripheral blood. The gene calls are TRBV19 and TRBJ1-3; D gene uncertain. CDR3 nucleotide sequence: TGTGCCAGTAGTCCGTCGGACTCTTTACCCATATATTTT. This sequence encodes CASSPSDSLPIYF.